Below, one T cell receptor (beta chain) is given with its context. The antigen remains undetermined. This entry is derived from a study of response to subunit inactivated influenza vaccine. General observations from the study: New T cells are recruited in small numbers by each seasonal influenza vaccination, according to the authors' suggestion.

In TCRdb, the RT-PCR reads were re-called with MiXCR into one record per CDR3 protein. The data show around 300,000 distinct CDR3 sequences, with approximately 21% seen just once and about a tenth held by the top ten. Losses at the gene ends were 5 bases for V and 5 bases for J; bases not matched to a gene: 6. In germline, CDR1 is SNHLY, CDR2 FYNNEI. This CDR3 comprises 14 residues. Sequenced here: PBMCs from blood, sampled about 20 months after vaccination. V usage is TRBV2 and J usage is TRBJ2-7; TRBD1 matches 10 bases. The TCR sequence derives from a man between 50 and 75 years old who received an inactivated influenza vaccine. The CDR3 sequence is CASSYRDRGHEQYF. The CDR3 region has the DNA TGTGCCAGCAGTTACCGGGACAGGGGTCACGAGCAGTACTTC.